This TCR beta chain was identified in a study of naive and memory T cell subsets. This clonotype occurred a few times. Germline CDR1 and CDR2: MNHEY and SMNVEV (reference sequence). The CDR3 is made up of 15 amino acids. Unmatched junction bases numbered 8, after V lost 3 bases and J lost 4 bases. Both TRBC1 and TRBC2 were covered by a beta constant-region primer of two equimolar oligonucleotides. TCRdb reanalysed the UMI-ligation and nested PCR reads using MiXCR and keeps one entry per CDR3 protein. The sample holds tens of thousands of distinct CDR3 sequences, approximately 12% seen once. Input material: effector memory CD4+ T cells from blood. The subset is: effector memory, CD45RA- CD27-. This clonotype originated in a human donor in good health. This sequence joins TRBV27 and TRBJ1-2; 7 bases agree with TRBD1. CDR3 amino acids: CASSFREGQVYGYTF. In DNA form, the CDR3 reads TGTGCCAGCAGTTTCCGGGAAGGACAGGTCTATGGCTACACCTTC.